The clone carrying this T cell receptor beta chain was counted between two and nine times. Its specificity is unknown. This specimen belongs to a study of response to subunit inactivated influenza vaccine. MiXCR, run by TCRdb on the RT-PCR reads, gives a single entry per CDR3 protein. The sample carries about 520,000 distinct CDR3 sequences, approximately 10% recorded once. Study conclusions and caveats: It was the authors' suggestion that each seasonal influenza vaccination recruits few new T cells.

The CDR3 totals 16 residues. J lost 5 bases, V lost 6 bases, and 7 bases had no gene match. From germline, CDR1 is MNHEY and CDR2 SVGEGT. The sequencing here drew on PBMCs from blood, taken more than 35 days after vaccination. This TCR was recovered from a man aged 50-59 years who received an inactivated influenza vaccine. The chain joins TRBV6-2 or TRBV6-3 to TRBJ2-1; TRBD2 agrees at 13 bases. CDR3 coding DNA: TGTGCCAGCAGGACACTAGCGGGGGGGCTAGACAATGAGCAGTTCTTC. This translates into CASRTLAGGLDNEQFF.